The 5 T cell receptor beta chains presented below share a single source sample, sequenced in a study of cytomegalovirus exposure and HLA in healthy donors (dated by TCRdb to between 2016 and 2019). The library was made by the immunoSEQ multiplex PCR assay. A mixture of 60 forward primers for TCR Vbeta segments and 13 reverse primers for TCR Jbeta segments was used in the multiplex PCR. This is the immuneACCESS table as TCRdb keeps it, with only in-frame sequences that have V and J called. A part of the clones is gone; compared with another copy, unresolved V genes explain less than half, and the rest is unexplained. The sample includes around 240,000 clones, with 82% observed a single time. Of the sample, 5.4% is held by the ten largest clones. Sequencing input: PBMCs. Every receptor here comes from a woman in her forties in good health and CMV-seropositive.

This clone was observed a single time. This chain links TRBV23-1 with TRBJ1-6; TRBD1 is a possible D gene (5 bases). TRBV23-1 is an open reading frame whose function is uncertain. The ends were cut back, 0 bases at V and 6 bases at J, with 18 bases in the middle. The CDR3 runs 18 residues. The CDR3 region is CASSQSSPQKDTNSPLHF. The CDR3 coding sequence is TGCGCCAGCAGTCAATCTTCCCCCCAAAAGGACACTAATTCACCCCTCCACTTT.

The chain is built from TRBV19 and TRBJ2-1; 13 positions agree with TRBD2. The trim removed 4 bases at V and 14 bases at J, leaving 5 bases unmatched. CDR1 and CDR2 (germline): LNHDA, SQIVND (reference sequence). This CDR3 is 13 amino acids long. The CDR3 spells CASSKGLAGAEFF. The CDR3 nucleotides read TGTGCCAGTAGTAAAGGACTAGCGGGAGCCGAGTTCTTC.

The chain links TRBV6-5 to TRBJ1-1; tentatively, D is TRBD1 (5 bases). From germline, CDR1 is MNHEY and CDR2 SVGAGI. Trimming removed 5 bases from V and 1 base from J, with 11 bases in between. CDR3 length equals 14 residues. DNA of the CDR3: TGTGCCAGCAGTAAAGACGGACAGAACACTGAAGCTTTCTTT. Translating gives CASSKDGQNTEAFF.

The gene calls are TRBV9 and TRBJ2-5, with TRBD2 matching 10 bases. Judging by the DNA end, TRBJ2-7 fits better; the J call may be wrong. The CDR3 is made up of 15 amino acids. CDR1 and CDR2 from the germline V gene are SGDLS and YYNGEE. The DNA for the CDR3 is TGTGCCAGCAGCCCTGCTAGCGGGGGTACTTACGAGCAGTACTTC. This encodes CASSPASGGTYEQYF.

V and J are TRBV18 and TRBJ2-2; possible D gene TRBD1, 6 bases. The CDR3 runs to 16 residues. Trimming took off 6 bases at V and 1 base at J, with 15 bases between the two ends. In germline, CDR1 is KGHSH, CDR2 LQKENI. For the CDR3, the DNA is TGTGCCAGCTCTCGAAGAGGGGGTTTGAACACCGGGGAGCTGTTTTTT. This codes for CASSRRGGLNTGELFF.